This T cell receptor (beta chain) derives from a study of response to subunit inactivated influenza vaccine. Each CDR3 protein gets one entry after TCRdb re-called the RT-PCR reads with MiXCR. There are about 570,000 distinct CDR3 sequences in the sample; about 10% occur only once, and about 11% lies in the top ten. Trimming pared 0 bases from V and 8 bases from J, leaving 16 bases between. The CDR3 consists of 16 residues. The germline gives CDR1 SGHTA, CDR2 FQGNSA. The sample holds a few counts of this clonotype. These data were also filed under a second study, of T cells expressing NK-cell markers. That study reports: TCR beta cDNA was generated via 5'RACE template switching incorporating UMIs.

This TCR came from a man aged 50 to 60 who received an inactivated influenza vaccine. The source material was PBMCs from blood, sampled on the day of vaccination. The rearrangement joins TRBV7-2 to TRBJ2-2; D may match TRBD1 or TRBD2 (5 bases each). DNA of the CDR3: TGTGCCAGCAGCTTAGCTGGGGGAGTAGTTAGAGGGGAGCTGTTTTTT. Translated: CASSLAGGVVRGELFF.